This entry lists 20 T cell receptor beta chains sequenced from one sample in a study of T cells expressing NK-cell markers. TCRdb reprocessed the 5' RACE reads and reports one entry per CDR3 protein, with no DNA. This sample carries roughly 390,000 distinct CDR3 sequences, with roughly 10% going to the ten biggest clones. Sequenced sample: blood T cells: a sorted CD56 or NKG2C T cell subset, CD4+ or CD8+ T cells, or bulk PBMC T cells (not recorded which). These receptors were taken from a woman between 50 and 59 years old in good health.

The rearrangement joins TRBV20-1 to TRBJ2-3; TCRdb calls TRBD2, which cannot be checked without DNA. CDR1 is DFQATT, CDR2 SNEGSKA, per germline (reference sequence). The CDR3 spans 17 residues. The CDR3 here is CSALPFSGTPSTDTQYF.

CDR3 sequence reads: CATSEPGGDQPQHF. V is TRBV24-1 and J is TRBJ1-5; TCRdb reports TRBD1, a call that lacks DNA to check it against. The germline CDR1 and CDR2 sequences are KGHDR and SFDVKD. This CDR3 comprises 14 residues.

The chain has TRBV28 and TRBJ2-5. Germline CDR1 reads MDHEN; CDR2 reads SYDVKM. The CDR3 contains 16 residues. CDR3 residues: CASSPYRSSYKETQYF.

The CDR3 sequence: CASSLRGRGELFF. The chain couples TRBV28 to TRBJ2-2; the D call of TRBD1 rests on TCRdb alone, since no DNA is present to check it. CDR1 is MDHEN, CDR2 SYDVKM, per germline. The CDR3 sequence is 13 residues long.

V and J are TRBV6-5 and TRBJ1-1; TCRdb's D gene call, TRBD1, goes unchecked for lack of DNA. The germline CDR1 and CDR2 sequences are MNHEY and SVGAGI. This CDR3 has 13 amino acids. CDR3 sequence reads: CASSRQSNTEAFF.

The rearrangement links TRBV10-2 to TRBJ1-5. The CDR3 is made up of 12 amino acids. Germline V gene data show CDR1 as WSHSY and CDR2 as SAAADI. The CDR3 is CASGEGNQPQHF.

The CDR3 reads CASSFFLGTDTQYF. V usage is TRBV7-8 and J usage is TRBJ2-3. This CDR3 is 14 amino acids long. Germline CDR1 and CDR2: SGHVS and FQNEAQ.

Here the CDR3 reads CAWNVASGSSGQFF. The chain joins TRBV30 to TRBJ2-1; TCRdb's D gene call, TRBD2, goes unchecked for lack of DNA. CDR1 is GTSNPN, CDR2 SVGIG, per germline (reference sequence). CDR3 length: 14 amino acids.

This sequence joins TRBV5-1 and TRBJ1-2; TCRdb outputs TRBD1, but without DNA this stays unchecked. Germline-derived CDR1 and CDR2 are SGHRS and YFSETQ. CDR3 length: 15 amino acids. The CDR3 loop reads CASSLGPRGDYGYTF.

V is TRBV7-8 and J is TRBJ2-3; TCRdb calls TRBD2, which cannot be checked without DNA. The CDR3 runs to 17 residues. The V gene's germline CDR1 is SGHVS and CDR2 FQNEAQ. CDR3 amino acids: CASSLEWWEEKADTQYF.

The chain combines TRBV5-1 with TRBJ2-5. The V gene's germline CDR1 is SGHRS and CDR2 YFSETQ. The CDR3 is 13 amino acids. CDR3 protein: CASSPQWRETQYF.

The J gene is TRBJ1-3, the V gene TRBV6-2 or TRBV6-3; with no DNA, the TCRdb D assignment of TRBD1 cannot be verified. Looked up from germline, CDR1 is MNHEY and CDR2 is SVGEGT. The CDR3 spans 17 residues. CDR3 region: CASSYSERTRSGNTIYF.

The chain uses TRBV5-6 and TRBJ1-2. CDR3 length: 12 residues. Germline assignment: CDR1 SGHDT and CDR2 YYEEEE. The CDR3 spells CASSLEQTGYTF.

The chain carries TRBV7-8 and TRBJ2-7; the TCRdb call, TRBD1, lacks DNA for checking. Germline assignment: CDR1 SGHVS and CDR2 FQNEAQ. This CDR3 is 13 amino acids long. CDR3 sequence reads: CASGTGTSYEQYF.

The chain carries TRBV5-1 and TRBJ2-5; lacking DNA, the TRBD2 call made by TCRdb goes unchecked. This CDR3 is built from 17 residues. Looked up from germline, CDR1 is SGHRS and CDR2 is YFSETQ. The CDR3 sequence: CASSFRTSGRVWETQYF.

The genes are TRBV12-3 or TRBV12-4 and TRBJ2-5; TCRdb's D call, TRBD1, is unchecked because there is no DNA. The CDR3 contains 17 residues. Here the CDR3 reads CASSLGRGTLESQTQYF.

The rearrangement uses TRBV6-5 and TRBJ2-2; TCRdb gives TRBD2 as the D gene, but with no DNA this cannot be confirmed. The germline V gene encodes CDR1 MNHEY and CDR2 SVGAGI. CDR3 length: 14 residues. The CDR3 sequence: CASMGDFNTGELFF.

The rearrangement links TRBV5-1 to TRBJ2-2; TCRdb picks TRBD1, but there is no DNA to check that call. The germline CDR1 and CDR2 sequences are SGHRS and YFSETQ. The CDR3 is 13 residues long. The chain's CDR3 is CASSSLSGLDLFF.

The V and J genes are TRBV14 and TRBJ2-7. Germline V lookup: CDR1 SGHDN, CDR2 FVKESK. The CDR3 contains 13 residues. The CDR3 protein is CASSQEAYREQYF.

The chain has TRBV6-5 and TRBJ2-7; TCRdb returns TRBD1, unconfirmable since there is no DNA. The CDR3 runs to 15 residues. Germline V lookup: CDR1 MNHEY, CDR2 SVGAGI. The CDR3: CASRDLQGRSYEQYF.